This TCR beta chain was profiled in a study of blood T cell repertoires in COVID-19. Study summary: Material from acute and convalescent COVID-19 was sourced from the United States, Italy and Spain. Sources were T cells, B-cell-depleted T cells, or PBMCs; the material itself was cDNA or gDNA.

In the authors' methods: Reference gene primer amplification yielded estimated nucleated cell counts. Measured with immunoSEQ multiplex PCR; TCRdb has only the in-frame clones, and not every one. The DNA was the basis for D and trimming; V, J and clone size are from that table. In the table there are some 360,000 clones, 87% of which are singletons. Germline V gene lookup returns CDR1 MNHEY and CDR2 SVGAGI. V was pared by 6 bases and J by 4 bases, with 16 bases between. The CDR3 is 15 amino acids. This receptor was taken from a woman aged 55-70 years with COVID-19, enrolled during active disease. Sequencing input: peripheral blood. The rearrangement joins TRBV6-5 to TRBJ1-3; D gene uncertain. CDR3 amino acids: CASSSMRAGGNTIYF. The CDR3 DNA reads as TGTGCCAGCAGCTCGATGAGGGCGGGGGGAAACACCATATATTTT.